The entry that follows covers one T cell receptor beta chain sequence. Some clones are missing from TCRdb's copy, which holds only in-frame ones; the method was immunoSEQ multiplex PCR. The table has 130,000 or so clones, 90% seen once. The entry originates in a study of T cell responses to AZD1222 COVID-19 vaccine. Trimming removed 2 bases from V and 0 bases from J; junction bases left unmatched: 6. The CDR3 is made up of 16 amino acids. Looked up from germline, CDR1 is SEHNR and CDR2 is FQNEAQ (reference sequence). The TCR sequence derives from an adult who received the MenACWY meningococcal vaccine as a control. Sample: peripheral blood, taken 28 days after the second dose of the MenACWY control vaccine. The chain recombines TRBV7-9 with TRBJ1-1; 7 bases are a match to TRBD1. CDR3 sequence: CASSLLPQGVNTEAFF. As DNA, the CDR3 is TGTGCCAGCAGCTTATTACCGCAGGGGGTGAACACTGAAGCTTTCTTT.